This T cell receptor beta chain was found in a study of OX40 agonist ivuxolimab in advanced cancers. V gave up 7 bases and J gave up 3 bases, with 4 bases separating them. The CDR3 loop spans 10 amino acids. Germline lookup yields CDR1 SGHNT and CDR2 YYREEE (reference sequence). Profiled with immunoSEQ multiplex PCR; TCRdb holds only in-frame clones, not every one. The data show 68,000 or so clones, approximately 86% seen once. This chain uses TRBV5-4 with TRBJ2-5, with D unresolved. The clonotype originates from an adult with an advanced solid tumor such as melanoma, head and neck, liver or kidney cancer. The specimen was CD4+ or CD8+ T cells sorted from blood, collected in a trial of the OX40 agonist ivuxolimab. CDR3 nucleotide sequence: TGTGCCAGCGGCAAAGAGACCCAGTACTTC. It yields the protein CASGKETQYF.